The 29 T cell receptor beta chains given below trace back to one sample, sequenced in a study of radiotherapy plus CTLA-4 blockade in lung cancer. Profiling relied on immunoSEQ multiplex PCR, and the TCRdb table lists in-frame clones only, not all of them. The sample comprises some 74,000 clones, about 80% of which are singletons, and 7% to 8% rests with the top ten. Here the sequenced sample was peripheral blood, taken from a patient treated with radiotherapy plus ipilimumab. Receptors were obtained from a human donor with non-small cell lung cancer who had a complete response to radiotherapy plus ipilimumab.

J is TRBJ2-3 and V is TRBV27; 10 bases line up with TRBD2. Germline V CDR1 and CDR2: MNHEY, SMNVEV (reference sequence). CDR3 size: 15 residues. After removal of 6 bases from V and 3 bases from J, the junction contained 6 bases not matched to a gene. CDR3 residues: CASRGVSGGTDTQYF. CDR3 in DNA: TGTGCCAGCAGGGGGGTTAGCGGGGGGACAGATACGCAGTATTTT.

The J gene is TRBJ2-1, the V gene TRBV25-1, with D possibly matching TRBD2 (5 bases). Germline CDR1 is MGHDK and CDR2 is SYGVNS. V was clipped by 7 bases and J by 8 bases, with 21 bases between them. This CDR3 is built from 15 residues. CDR3 sequence (DNA): TGTGCCAGCACCCCCCCAGCGGCCCCTGTGGATGAGCAGTTCTTC. This codes for CASTPPAAPVDEQFF.

V is TRBV7-6 and J is TRBJ1-1, with no clear D. The CDR3 runs to 13 residues. CDR1 SGHVS and CDR2 FNYEAQ come from the germline V gene. Trimming took 5 bases from V and 1 from J, leaving 8 bases between them. The CDR3 loop is CASSPLGNTEAFF. DNA for the CDR3: TGTGCCAGCAGCCCCCTTGGGAACACTGAAGCTTTCTTT.

The chain is built from TRBV18 and TRBJ2-7; 10 bases map to TRBD1. In germline, CDR1 is KGHSH, CDR2 LQKENI. This CDR3 is 13 amino acids long. V lost 5 bases and J lost 4; bases outside the gene matches: 2. The CDR3 sequence: CASSAGQGYEQYV. CDR3 nucleotides: TGTGCCAGCTCAGCGGGACAGGGGTACGAGCAGTACGTC.

This clone was picked up a small number of times. The rearrangement uses TRBV4-1 and TRBJ1-3; TRBD1 agrees at 8 bases. V gave up 4 bases and J gave up 3 bases; unmatched junction bases: 8. This CDR3 comprises 16 residues. Germline V CDR1 and CDR2: MGHRA, YSYEKL. The CDR3 region is CASSPRGTGGGNTIYF. CDR3 DNA: TGCGCCAGCAGCCCCCGCGGGACAGGTGGTGGAAACACCATATATTTT.

This rearrangement joins TRBV5-1 to TRBJ2-4; perhaps D is TRBD1 or TRBD2 (5 bases each). The CDR3 runs to 14 residues. Trimming stripped 0 bases from V and 12 bases from J, with 16 bases between. The V gene's germline CDR1 is SGHRS and CDR2 YFSETQ. Here the CDR3 DNA reads TGCGCCAGCAGCTTGGAACCGGGACCCAGGGATCAGTACTTC. It encodes CASSLEPGPRDQYF.

The CDR3 DNA is TGTGCCAGCGGAATTACGATAGCGTCGGATGAGCAGTTCTTC. It yields the protein CASGITIASDEQFF. V usage is TRBV7-9 and J usage is TRBJ2-1; D might be TRBD2 (5 bases). The germline V gene has CDR1 SEHNR and CDR2 FQNEAQ (reference sequence). This CDR3 comprises 14 residues. Trimming left V 8 bases short and J 8 bases short, with 19 bases between. Full variable domain (remainder filled in from reference TRBV7-9 and TRBJ2-1): DTGVSQNPRHKITKRGQNVTFRCDPISEHNRLYWYRQTLGQGPEFLTYFQNEAQLEKSRLLSDRFSAERPKGSFSTLEIQRTEQGDSAMYLCASGITIASDEQFFGPGTRLTVL.

Here the CDR3 reads CASSITGEVHSNQPQHF. In nucleotides, the CDR3 is TGTGCCAGTAGTATTACAGGGGAGGTCCATAGCAATCAGCCCCAGCATTTT. The rearrangement links TRBV19 to TRBJ1-5, with 7 bases matching TRBD1. The CDR3 covers 17 residues. Germline-derived CDR1 and CDR2 are LNHDA and SQIVND (reference sequence). The junction had 8 bases not matched to a gene; V was cut back by 3 bases and J by 0 bases.

V and J are TRBV30 and TRBJ1-2; D perhaps matches TRBD1 (6 bases). The CDR3 sequence is 13 residues long. With 2 bases removed from V and 2 bases from J, the gap between germline ends came to 9 bases. From germline, CDR1 is GTSNPN and CDR2 SVGIG (reference sequence). The CDR3, as DNA: TGTGCCTGGAGTCTGACAGGCAACTATGGCTACACCTTC. This codes for CAWSLTGNYGYTF.

The sample holds a few counts of this clone. The chain carries TRBV29-1 and TRBJ1-1; D gene uncertain. The germline V and J ends were trimmed by 4 bases and 5 bases, with 14 bases remaining between them. The CDR3 is made up of 13 amino acids. CDR1 and CDR2 (germline): SQVTM, ANQGSEA. The CDR3 nucleotides are TGCAGCGTTGCAAAGGGCACAAGGACTGAAGCTTTCTTT. Its translation: CSVAKGTRTEAFF.

This chain joins TRBV15 and TRBJ2-3; 10 nucleotides line up with TRBD2. V lost 1 base and J lost 2; bases outside the gene matches: 3. This CDR3 spans 16 amino acids. The germline gives CDR1 LNHNV, CDR2 YYDKDF (reference sequence). The CDR3 loop reads CATSRGTSGYTDTQYF. The CDR3 DNA sequence: TGTGCCACCAGCAGAGGGACTAGCGGATACACAGATACGCAGTATTTT.

This chain uses TRBV6-6 with TRBJ1-2; the D gene is possibly TRBD1 (6 bases). CDR1 is MNHNY and CDR2 is SVGAGI in the germline V gene (reference sequence). This CDR3 is built from 16 residues. V lost 2 bases and J lost 6, with 19 bases in between. CDR3 DNA: TGTGCCAGCAGTTACGCCAGGGGAAGCGGTATAAATGGCTACACCTTC. The encoded protein is CASSYARGSGINGYTF.

The V call is TRBV6-5, the J call TRBJ2-5, with no clear D. In germline, CDR1 is MNHEY, CDR2 SVGAGI. CDR3 length: 15 amino acids. Trimming cost V 5 bases and J 0 bases, with 13 bases left between them. DNA of the CDR3: TGTGCCAGCAGTAGGGCGGTCCGGTACCAAGAGACCCAGTACTTC. Translation: CASSRAVRYQETQYF.

This chain's CDR3 is CASWDGSNYGYTF. As DNA, the CDR3 is TGTGCCAGTTGGGACGGGTCTAACTATGGCTACACCTTC. The chain is built from TRBV6-1 and TRBJ1-2, with D tentatively TRBD1 (5 bases). The CDR3 has 13 amino acids. V dropped 9 bases and J dropped 0 bases, with 11 bases sitting between them. The germline CDR1 and CDR2 sequences are MNHNS and SASEGT.

The chain uses TRBV7-2 and TRBJ1-1; tentative D call: TRBD1 (5 bases). This CDR3 has 14 amino acids. The V end lost 1 base, the J end lost 4 bases, and 10 bases lay between the germline ends. CDR1 and CDR2 from the germline V gene are SGHTA and FQGNSA. CDR3 protein: CASSLVRGFTEAFF. CDR3 sequence (DNA): TGTGCCAGCAGCTTAGTAAGGGGTTTCACTGAAGCTTTCTTT.

The genes are TRBV18 and TRBJ1-4; D not resolved. CDR3 size: 12 residues. V was trimmed by 2 bases and J by 5 bases, leaving 3 bases between them. Germline V gene lookup returns CDR1 KGHSH and CDR2 LQKENI. In DNA form, the CDR3 reads TGTGCCAGCTCACCAAGGAATGAAAAACTGTTTTTT. Protein sequence: CASSPRNEKLFF.

This clone was seen only a few times. This rearrangement joins TRBV7-2 to TRBJ1-4, with D unclear. The germline CDR1 and CDR2 sequences are SGHTA and FQGNSA. V lost 1 base, J lost 5 bases, and 14 bases lay in between. The CDR3 has 16 amino acids. CDR3 DNA: TGTGCCAGCAGCTTAGAGACGCCCGGAGGAAATGAAAAACTGTTTTTT. Protein: CASSLETPGGNEKLFF.

The chain has TRBV30 and TRBJ1-2; D is perhaps TRBD1 (6 bases). This CDR3 has 14 residues. V was shortened by 8 bases and J by 4 bases, with 20 bases between the two germline ends. The germline gives CDR1 GTSNPN, CDR2 SVGIG (reference sequence). The CDR3 nucleotides are TGTGCCGGCCGAGAGCACAGGGCCCCCTATGGCTACACCTTC. Its translation is CAGREHRAPYGYTF.

Of note for this clone: This specimen includes other DNA sequences encoding the same CDR3. This chain links TRBV9 with TRBJ1-6; perhaps TRBD1 as D (6 bases). Germline loops: CDR1 SGDLS, CDR2 YYNGEE. V was trimmed by 0 bases and J by 9 bases, leaving 7 bases between them. The CDR3 sequence is 13 residues long. The CDR3 nucleotides are TGTGCCAGCAGCGTAGGGGGGCTTTCACCCCTCCACTTT. Encoded protein: CASSVGGLSPLHF.

The chain links TRBV5-6 to TRBJ2-7; 8 nucleotides align to TRBD1. Germline-derived CDR1 and CDR2 are SGHDT and YYEEEE. The CDR3 sequence is 15 residues long. With V trimmed by 3 bases and J by 1 base, 6 bases remained unmatched. The CDR3 DNA follows: TGTGCCAGCAGCTCCTCCAACAGGGGGTCCTACGAGCAGTACTTC. This gives the protein CASSSSNRGSYEQYF.

J is TRBJ2-1 and V is TRBV9, with a possible D match to TRBD1 (6 bases). The V end was cut by 4 bases, the J end by 2 bases, with 16 bases between. Germline CDR1 is SGDLS and CDR2 is YYNGEE. The CDR3 consists of 16 residues. CDR3 sequence (DNA): TGTGCCAGCAGCCAAACACCCGGGACAACCTACAATGAGCAGTTCTTC. Amino acids: CASSQTPGTTYNEQFF.

The chain is built from TRBV10-3 and TRBJ2-1, with TRBD1 as a possible D gene (5 bases). The CDR3 is made up of 15 amino acids. In germline, CDR1 is ENHRY, CDR2 SYGVKD. Trimming cost V 0 bases and J 3 bases, with 9 bases left between them. As DNA, the CDR3 is TGTGCCATCAGTGAGTCCCTGGACAACTACAATGAGCAGTTCTTC. Its protein is CAISESLDNYNEQFF.

The V and J genes are TRBV30 and TRBJ2-3; perhaps TRBD2 as D (6 bases). The CDR3 is 15 amino acids. Germline values: CDR1 GTSNPN, CDR2 SVGIG (reference sequence). Trimming left V 2 bases short and J 3 bases short, with 15 bases between. Here the CDR3 DNA reads TGTGCCTGGAGTATGACACTGGGGGGTACAGATACGCAGTATTTT. This translates into CAWSMTLGGTDTQYF.

This chain joins TRBV6-6 and TRBJ2-7, with 7 bases that match TRBD1. The CDR3 sequence is 11 residues long. The V segment lost 5 bases and the J segment 7 bases; nucleotides outside the gene matches: 2. Per germline, CDR1 MNHNY and CDR2 SVGAGI (reference sequence). DNA for the CDR3: TGTGCCAGCAGTCGGGGACAGGAGCAGTACGTC. This sequence encodes CASSRGQEQYV.

The V gene is TRBV2, the J gene TRBJ1-6, with 8 nucleotides matching TRBD1. The CDR3 sequence is 14 residues long. Germline V lookup: CDR1 SNHLY, CDR2 FYNNEI. The junction had 10 bases not matched to a gene; V was cut back by 6 bases and J by 12 bases. CDR3 region: CASSNRGGAEPLHF. The CDR3, as DNA: TGTGCCAGCAGCAACAGGGGGGGGGCGGAACCCCTCCACTTT.

This chain uses TRBV6-4 with TRBJ1-2; no firm D call. Germline V gene data show CDR1 as MRHNA and CDR2 as SNTAGT. Trimming left V 6 bases short and J 4 bases short, with 15 bases between. There are 14 residues in the CDR3. This CDR3 is CASRPTGRGYGYTF. CDR3 nucleotide sequence: TGTGCCAGCAGACCTACGGGGAGAGGCTATGGCTACACCTTC.

The chain couples TRBV5-6 to TRBJ2-2; D gene uncertain. Germline-derived CDR1 and CDR2 are SGHDT and YYEEEE. The CDR3 is made up of 14 amino acids. V lost 2 bases and J lost 5, with 10 bases in between. The CDR3 protein is CASSFPTWTGELFF. The CDR3 DNA sequence: TGTGCCAGCAGCTTCCCGACGTGGACCGGGGAGCTGTTTTTT.

This clone has a handful of counts. The J gene is TRBJ1-2, the V gene TRBV19; possibly TRBD1 for D (5 bases). The CDR3 sequence is 15 residues long. CDR1 LNHDA and CDR2 SQIVND come from the germline V gene (reference sequence). The V and J ends lost 2 bases and 5 bases respectively, with 15 bases between them. The DNA for the CDR3 is TGTGCCAGTAGTATAAAGGAACAGGCTTGGTATGGCTACACCTTC. Translated, it gives CASSIKEQAWYGYTF.

This chain links TRBV27 with TRBJ1-5; D remains ambiguous. Germline CDR1 MNHEY, CDR2 SMNVEV (reference sequence). The V end lost 6 bases, the J end lost 6 bases, and 12 bases lay between the germline ends. The CDR3 loop spans 13 amino acids. In nucleotides, the CDR3 is TGTGCCAGCAGCTTCGAGAAGGGTCAGCCCCAGCATTTT. The encoded protein is CASSFEKGQPQHF.